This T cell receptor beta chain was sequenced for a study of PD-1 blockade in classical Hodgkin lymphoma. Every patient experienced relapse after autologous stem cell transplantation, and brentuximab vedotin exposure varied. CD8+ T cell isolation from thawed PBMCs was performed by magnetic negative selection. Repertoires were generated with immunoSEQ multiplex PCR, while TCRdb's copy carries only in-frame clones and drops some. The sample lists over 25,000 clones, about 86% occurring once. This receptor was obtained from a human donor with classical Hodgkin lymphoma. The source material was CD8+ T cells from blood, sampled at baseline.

The CDR3 DNA reads as TGTGCCAGCAACTCCCCTACCCGGGAGGAGACCCAGTACTTC. It specifies CASNSPTREETQYF. The genes are TRBV25-1 and TRBJ2-5; D possibly corresponds to TRBD2 (6 bases). The ends were cut back, 7 bases at V and 5 bases at J, with 17 bases in the middle. The length of the CDR3 is 14 residues. Per germline, CDR1 MGHDK and CDR2 SYGVNS.